This T cell receptor (beta chain) was obtained from a study of CD8+CD57+ T cells in acquired aplastic anemia. The CDR3 has 15 residues. V was pared by 1 base and J by 2 bases, with 10 bases between. CDR1 and CDR2 from the germline V gene are LGHNA and YNFKEQ. Study-wide results and limits: Comparison of patients with controls identified some 29 shared CD8+ CDR3 sequences.

This clonotype occurred many times. Its antigen is as yet unknown. Genomic DNA served as template for TCR beta VDJ and CDR3 profiling. One entry per CDR3 protein results from TCRdb running MiXCR on the reads. The data contain about 130,000 distinct CDR3 sequences, around 41% of them singletons. The rearrangement links TRBV4-2 to TRBJ2-3; D might be TRBD1 or TRBD2, each matching 6 bases. The specimen sequenced was sorted CD4+, CD8+, or CD8+CD57+ T cells (not recorded which) from PBMCs. The TCR sequence derives from a human donor in good health, serving as a control. Here the CDR3 DNA reads TGTGCCAGCAGCCAAGCGGGGGACAACACAGATACGCAGTATTTT. Translation: CASSQAGDNTDTQYF.